Reported below is one T cell receptor (beta chain). The antigen is unknown. Relative to the germline gene, one junction end is altered; a read error may explain this. The data derive from a study of shared clonotypes between healthy human individuals. Study-wide context: Each donor had three CD4 naive, three CD4 memory, two CD8 naive and one CD8 memory plate. Study-level points and caveats: The small donor group covered limited genetic and exposure diversity. In contrast to clonotypes shared by all four donors, non-shared clonotypes had lower generation probabilities.

Naive CD8 isolation took CD45RO-negative cells positively selected for CCR7 and excluded terminally differentiated effector memory CD45RA+ cells. From germline, CDR1 is SSHAT and CDR2 FNYEAQ (reference sequence). This CDR3 is built from 17 residues. Authors' processing steps: Filtering differed because ImmunoSEQ produced junction-only sequences that carried no quality scores. Some clones are missing from TCRdb's copy, which holds only in-frame ones; the method was immunoSEQ multiplex PCR. V and J calls and clone size are those listed in that table; D and trimming were worked out from the DNA. The data hold some 2.1 million clones, with around 96% observed a single time.

The receptor was derived from a man aged 18 to 30 in good health. Sample: naive CD8+ T cells sorted from blood. The chain has TRBV7-7 and TRBJ2-5, with D possibly called TRBD1 or TRBD2 (5 bases each). The CDR3 bases are TGTGCTAGCAGCTTAGGAGAGCCGGGACCCCTCGGGGAGACCCAGTACTTC. Its protein product is CASSLGEPGPLGETQYF.